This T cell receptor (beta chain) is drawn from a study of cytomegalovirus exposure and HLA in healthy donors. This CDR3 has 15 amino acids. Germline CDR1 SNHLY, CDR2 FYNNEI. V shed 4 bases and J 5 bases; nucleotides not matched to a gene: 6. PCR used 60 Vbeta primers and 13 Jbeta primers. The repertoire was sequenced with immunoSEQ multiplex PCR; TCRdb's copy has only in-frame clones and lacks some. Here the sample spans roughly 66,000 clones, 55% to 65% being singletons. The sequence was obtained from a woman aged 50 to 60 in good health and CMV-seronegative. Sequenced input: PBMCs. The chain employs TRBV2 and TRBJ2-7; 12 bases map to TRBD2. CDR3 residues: CASSGALAGGHEQYF. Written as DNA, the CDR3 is TGTGCCAGCAGTGGAGCACTAGCGGGAGGCCACGAGCAGTACTTC. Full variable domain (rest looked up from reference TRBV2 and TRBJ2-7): EPEVTQTPSHQVTQMGQEVILRCVPISNHLYFYWYRQILGQKVEFLVSFYNNEISEKSEIFDDQFSVERPDGSNFTLKIRSTKLEDSAMYFCASSGALAGGHEQYFGPGTRLTVT.